What follows describes a single T cell receptor (beta chain). These data are taken from a study of blood T cell repertoires in COVID-19. Generated by immunoSEQ multiplex PCR, the TCRdb table keeps only in-frame clones and is missing some. The sample includes some 150,000 clones, under 85% of them seen just once. CDR1 is SGDLS and CDR2 is YYNGEE in the germline V gene. V lost 0 bases, J lost 4 bases, and 8 bases lay in between. The CDR3 spans 14 residues. The genes are TRBV9 and TRBJ1-3; a possible D gene is TRBD1 (5 bases). This receptor was obtained from a human donor in a cohort sampled during active COVID-19. Sequencing was performed on peripheral blood. Written as DNA, the CDR3 is TGTGCCAGCAGCGTAGGGAACAGGGGAAACACCATATATTTT. Translating it yields CASSVGNRGNTIYF.